The 25 T cell receptor beta chains below all came from one sample that was sequenced in a study of beta chain features in type 1 diabetes. Study results and caveats: Shorter TCRB CDR3s, moderately but significantly so, marked every one of the four CD4+ subsets in Type 1 diabetes patients.

Antigens of these TCRs are unknown. The entirety of the isolated RNA underwent reverse transcription, so expressed TCRB transcripts were sequenced. TCRdb's table, derived via immunoSEQ multiplex PCR, lists solely in-frame clones and lacks some. Of nearly 700,000 clones listed, roughly 12% are singletons. Sequencing was performed on naive CD4+ T cells from blood. These TCRs come from a man between 18 and 29 years old with type 1 diabetes.

The V gene is TRBV14, the J gene TRBJ2-1; tentative D call: TRBD1 (6 bases). The CDR3 has 16 residues. The V end was cut by 2 bases, the J end by 0 bases, with 11 bases between. Germline CDR1 is SGHDN and CDR2 is FVKESK. CDR3 bases: TGTGCCAGCAGCCAATGGGGGCTTCTCTCCTACAATGAGCAGTTCTTC. Its translation: CASSQWGLLSYNEQFF.

The chain couples TRBV30 to TRBJ2-2; D is possibly TRBD1 (5 bases). V shed 8 bases and J shed 5 bases, with 18 bases lying between them. CDR3 size: 14 residues. Germline V gene data show CDR1 as GTSNPN and CDR2 as SVGIG (reference sequence). The CDR3 DNA reads as TGTGCCGGTGGGGCAGGGCCAATTACCGGGGAGCTGTTTTTT. It yields the protein CAGGAGPITGELFF.

The chain joins TRBV18 to TRBJ2-1, with D possibly TRBD1 on 6 matching bases. The V and J ends lost 3 bases and 1 base respectively, with 10 bases between them. This CDR3 is built from 15 residues. Germline loops: CDR1 KGHSH, CDR2 LQKENI. For the CDR3, the DNA is TGTGCCAGCTCACCCGAGACAGGTTCCTACAATGAGCAGTTCTTC. Translation: CASSPETGSYNEQFF.

Regarding this clone: This CDR3 fails to terminate in the conserved phenylalanine or tryptophan, so it likely reflects a read error. No DNA is shown, since the ends of the CDR3 on it are uncertain; the CDR3 is the one TCRdb lists. The chain combines TRBV4-1 with TRBJ1-4. The CDR3 contains 8 residues when both ends are counted. CDR1 is MGHRA and CDR2 is YSYEKL in the germline V gene. CDR3 sequence reads: CASSQDPV.

This rearrangement joins TRBV5-1 to TRBJ2-3; TRBD2 matches at 8 bases. Germline CDR1 reads SGHRS; CDR2 reads YFSETQ. The J segment lost 5 bases and the V segment lost 4 bases, leaving 15 bases of the junction unmatched. This CDR3 is 17 amino acids long. The CDR3 reads CASSAPRGAGARDTQYF. Written as DNA, the CDR3 is TGCGCCAGCAGCGCACCCCGGGGAGCGGGGGCTAGAGATACGCAGTATTTT. The full variable domain, its missing parts supplied by reference TRBV5-1 and TRBJ2-3, is KAGVTQTPRYLIKTRGQQVTLSCSPISGHRSVSWYQQTPGQGLQFLFEYFSETQRNKGNFPGRFSGRQFSNSRSEMNVSTLELGDSALYLCASSAPRGAGARDTQYFGPGTRLTVL.

The sample holds a few counts of this clone. Mismatch with germline at one junction end may stem from a read error. This rearrangement joins TRBV18 to TRBJ1-1; 8 bases are shared with TRBD1. Per the germline V gene, CDR1 is KGHSH and CDR2 is LQKENI. This CDR3 region has 13 residues. The CDR3 region has the DNA TGTGCCAGCTCACCAATCCAGGGGGCTGAGGCTTTCTTT. It is translated as CASSPIQGAEAFF.

This chain connects TRBV27 to TRBJ1-4; 10 bases line up with TRBD1. The V segment lost 8 bases and the J segment 6 bases; nucleotides outside the gene matches: 9. Looked up from germline, CDR1 is MNHEY and CDR2 is SMNVEV (reference sequence). The CDR3 runs 15 residues. CDR3 sequence (DNA): TGTGCCAGCCGAGAACTTGGGACAGGGGATGAAAAACTGTTTTTT. It codes for CASRELGTGDEKLFF.

This clone was observed a few times. This chain connects TRBV10-3 to TRBJ1-1, with 10 bases lining up with TRBD1. Germline CDR1 reads ENHRY; CDR2 reads SYGVKD. Trimming removed 5 bases from V and 2 bases from J; junction bases left unmatched: 2. The CDR3 has 14 residues. The CDR3, as DNA: TGTGCCATCAGTCGGGACAGGGGAAACACTGAAGCTTTCTTT. This codes for CAISRDRGNTEAFF.

In this sample, this clone turned up once. V gene TRBV7-8 combines with J gene TRBJ1-2, with a tentative D call TRBD1 (5 bases). This CDR3 region has 13 residues. Germline V gene data show CDR1 as SGHVS and CDR2 as FQNEAQ. V lost 5 bases, J lost 4 bases, and 11 bases lay in between. The CDR3, as DNA: TGTGCCAGCAGCCGGGGACGGACCTATGGCTACACCTTC. Its translation: CASSRGRTYGYTF.

The V and J genes are TRBV19 and TRBJ2-5, with TRBD2 matching over 10 bases. Germline V gene lookup returns CDR1 LNHDA and CDR2 SQIVND (reference sequence). V trimming: 5 bases; J trimming: 0 bases; junction bases outside the gene matches: 3. The CDR3 sequence is 15 residues long. The CDR3 region has the DNA TGTGCCAGTAGTTGGACTAGCGGCCACCAAGAGACCCAGTACTTC. This gives the protein CASSWTSGHQETQYF.

J is TRBJ2-7 and V is TRBV28, with TRBD2 identical over 7 bases. The CDR3 consists of 13 residues. CDR1 is MDHEN and CDR2 is SYDVKM in the germline V gene. V lost 6 bases and J lost 2; bases outside the gene matches: 4. CDR3 in DNA: TGTGCCAGCAGATTAGCGGGTGCCTACGAGCAGTACTTC. This sequence encodes CASRLAGAYEQYF.

The table lists this clone with a few counts. V usage is TRBV5-8 and J usage is TRBJ2-1, with TRBD1 matching 7 bases. The CDR3 sequence is 15 residues long. The ends lost 1 base at V and 2 bases at J; junction bases unmatched: 3. CDR1 is SGHTS and CDR2 is YDEGEE in the germline V gene. The DNA of the CDR3 is TGTGCCAGCAGCTTGTTCGGGACAGCCTACAATGAGCAGTTCTTC. It codes for CASSLFGTAYNEQFF.

V and J are TRBV18 and TRBJ2-1; D perhaps matches TRBD1 (5 bases). Per the germline V gene, CDR1 is KGHSH and CDR2 is LQKENI. The CDR3 length is 16 residues. Trimming removed 2 bases at V and 0 bases at J, with 11 bases between. CDR3 DNA: TGTGCCAGCTCACCATTGAGTAGGGGCTCCTACAATGAGCAGTTCTTC. Residues: CASSPLSRGSYNEQFF.

The chain uses TRBV18 and TRBJ2-4; 7 bases are shared with TRBD1. CDR1 is KGHSH, CDR2 LQKENI, per germline. CDR3 size: 14 residues. Trimming removed 4 bases from V and 6 bases from J; junction bases left unmatched: 6. Written as DNA, the CDR3 is TGTGCCAGCTCACGAACAGGGGCGGTAAACATTCAGTACTTC. It is translated as CASSRTGAVNIQYF.

This clone was recorded a few times. The chain employs TRBV18 and TRBJ2-1; D unresolved. Germline V lookup: CDR1 KGHSH, CDR2 LQKENI. The CDR3 is made up of 13 amino acids. The V end lost 0 bases, the J end lost 5 bases, and 5 bases lay between the germline ends. CDR3 residues: CASSPPSNNEQFF. The CDR3 DNA sequence: TGTGCCAGCTCACCACCGTCCAACAATGAGCAGTTCTTC.

Only a few counts were recorded for this clone. The V gene is TRBV4-1, the J gene TRBJ2-7, with 7 bases lining up with TRBD1. The V segment lost 0 bases and the J segment 3 bases; nucleotides outside the gene matches: 11. CDR1 and CDR2 from the germline V gene are MGHRA and YSYEKL. The CDR3 covers 17 residues. CDR3 bases: TGCGCCAGCAGCCAAGAGGCCGGGACAGCGACCTTCTACGAGCAGTACTTC. Amino acid sequence: CASSQEAGTATFYEQYF.

The chain uses TRBV9 and TRBJ2-4; possible D gene TRBD2, 6 bases. CDR1 SGDLS and CDR2 YYNGEE come from the germline V gene. Trimming removed 4 bases from V and 8 bases from J, with 19 bases in between. This CDR3 contains 15 residues. CDR3 coding DNA: TGTGCCAGCAGCCCTACAGGAGGGGAATGGGACATTCAGTACTTC. Its translation is CASSPTGGEWDIQYF.

This clone was seen a handful of times. The chain joins TRBV2 to TRBJ1-1; no clear D gene. Trimming removed 5 bases from V and 1 base from J, with 8 bases in between. Germline lookup yields CDR1 SNHLY and CDR2 FYNNEI. CDR3 size: 13 residues. The CDR3 loop reads CASSLDGNTEAFF. The CDR3 DNA follows: TGTGCCAGCAGTCTGGACGGGAACACTGAAGCTTTCTTT.

In this sample, this clone turned up a few times. The chain employs TRBV19 and TRBJ2-4; the D gene is possibly TRBD1 (5 bases). The ends were cut back, 4 bases at V and 7 bases at J, with 8 bases in the middle. The CDR3 consists of 12 residues. CDR1 is LNHDA and CDR2 is SQIVND in the germline V gene (reference sequence). The CDR3 loop is CASSSPGNIQYF. The CDR3 bases are TGTGCCAGTAGTAGCCCAGGGAACATTCAGTACTTC.

The V gene is TRBV5-1, the J gene TRBJ2-3; D perhaps matches TRBD2 (5 bases). V lost 3 bases and J lost 1, with 15 bases in between. This CDR3 contains 16 residues. CDR1 is SGHRS and CDR2 is YFSETQ in the germline V gene. For the CDR3, the DNA is TGCGCCAGCAGCTGGATACCGGTGGGAGGCACAGATACGCAGTATTTT. It translates to CASSWIPVGGTDTQYF. The full variable domain, with the rest looked up from reference TRBV5-1 and TRBJ2-3, is KAGVTQTPRYLIKTRGQQVTLSCSPISGHRSVSWYQQTPGQGLQFLFEYFSETQRNKGNFPGRFSGRQFSNSRSEMNVSTLELGDSALYLCASSWIPVGGTDTQYFGPGTRLTVL.

This clone was detected a few times. This chain uses TRBV28 with TRBJ1-3; D not resolved. Germline CDR1 and CDR2: MDHEN and SYDVKM. Trimming removed 5 bases at V and 8 bases at J, with 13 bases between. This CDR3 has 13 residues. The CDR3 nucleotides read TGTGCCAGCAGTCCACCCCCAGTGGACACCATATATTTT. As protein: CASSPPPVDTIYF.

A few counts support this clone. The V and J genes are TRBV14 and TRBJ2-2; D is possibly TRBD1 (6 bases). The CDR3 spans 16 residues. V was cut by 4 bases and J by 3 bases, with 15 bases left in between. Germline assignment: CDR1 SGHDN and CDR2 FVKESK. The CDR3: CASSRGQSGHTGELFF. The CDR3 DNA reads as TGTGCCAGCAGCCGCGGACAGTCGGGGCACACCGGGGAGCTGTTTTTT.

The chain couples TRBV7-9 to TRBJ1-5; 7 nucleotides agree with TRBD1. The V gene's germline CDR1 is SEHNR and CDR2 FQNEAQ (reference sequence). Trimming took 3 bases from V and 5 from J; bases not matched to a gene: 4. This CDR3 contains 14 residues. The DNA of the CDR3 is TGTGCCAGCAGCTTCGGGACAGCGGATCAGCCCCAGCATTTT. This translates into CASSFGTADQPQHF.

V and J are TRBV9 and TRBJ2-3; 12 bases are a match to TRBD2. The V gene's germline CDR1 is SGDLS and CDR2 YYNGEE. CDR3 length: 14 residues. The V and J ends lost 10 bases and 5 bases, in that order; junction bases with no gene match: 8. CDR3 sequence reads: CAGSSGGAVDTQYF. CDR3 nucleotide sequence: TGTGCCGGGTCTAGCGGGGGGGCCGTAGATACGCAGTATTTT.

Only one count was recorded for this clone. The chain employs TRBV5-4 and TRBJ2-7, with 7 bases matching TRBD1. With V trimmed by 6 bases and J by 3 bases, 21 bases remained unmatched. CDR1 is SGHNT and CDR2 is YYREEE in the germline V gene (reference sequence). This CDR3 spans 18 amino acids. CDR3 nucleotides: TGTGCCAGCACCCCCCGAGACACTACCAGGGGGAAAGACTACGAGCAGTACTTC. Translation gives CASTPRDTTRGKDYEQYF.